This T cell receptor beta chain was observed in a study of a mutant IDH1 vaccine in newly diagnosed glioma. About the research overall: Previous treatment comprised radiotherapy, temozolomide, or both, mostly both.

Noted time point: week 35, safety follow-up. It was 300 ug of mutant IDH1 20-mer peptide that made up each vaccine dose, given with topical imiquimod. In weeks 1, 3, 5, 7, 11, 15, 19 and 23, patients were vaccinated. This clone was counted between two and nine times. Its antigen remains unknown. Sequencing was performed with immunoSEQ multiplex PCR; in TCRdb, only in-frame clones are kept and a portion is missing. The table has about 48,000 clones, roughly 80% seen once. The CDR3 contains 13 residues. CDR1 is MNHNY and CDR2 is SVGAGI in the germline V gene (reference sequence). Between the trimmed V and J ends, which lost 1 base and 3 bases, there was a span of 6 bases.

The receptor was isolated from a man aged 40-50 years with glioma. J is TRBJ1-2 and V is TRBV6-6; D is ambiguous. The sample consisted of PBMCs, taken from a glioma patient whose treatment included an IDH1 peptide vaccine. The CDR3 loop is CASSYFEDYGYTF. The CDR3 DNA sequence: TGTGCCAGCAGTTACTTCGAAGACTATGGCTACACCTTC.